Included here is one T cell receptor beta chain sequence, with context. This entry belongs to a study of blood T cell repertoires in COVID-19. Overall study: Whether acute or convalescent, the COVID-19 samples came from the United States, Italy and Spain. PBMCs, B-cell-depleted T cells, or T cells were the source of the cDNA or gDNA that made up the material.

There are 14 residues in the CDR3. The V end lost 2 bases, the J end lost 4 bases, and 8 bases lay between the germline ends. Germline CDR1 is SEHNR and CDR2 is FQNEAQ (reference sequence). The data were produced by immunoSEQ multiplex PCR, yet TCRdb's version contains in-frame clones alone and is incomplete. The sample records 75,000 to 90,000 clones, 75% to 85% being singletons. The chain has TRBV7-9 and TRBJ2-2; a possible D gene is TRBD1 (6 bases). The clonotype was recovered from a woman in her thirties or forties with active or convalescent COVID-19. Specimen: peripheral blood. The CDR3 reads CASSLRGTTGELFF. The CDR3 bases are TGTGCCAGCAGCTTAAGGGGGACCACCGGGGAGCTGTTTTTT.